Each of the 19 T cell receptor beta chains below was sequenced from the same sample in a study of blood T cell repertoires in COVID-19. Profiling relied on immunoSEQ multiplex PCR, and the TCRdb table lists in-frame clones only, not all of them. The sample includes about 46,000 clones, around 87% of them seen just once. Input material: peripheral blood. These receptors were obtained from a human donor in a cohort sampled during active COVID-19.

The genes are TRBV18 and TRBJ2-1; D may be TRBD2 (7 bases). Germline CDR1 reads KGHSH; CDR2 reads LQKENI. Trimming stripped 2 bases from V and 4 bases from J, with 9 bases between. The CDR3 length is 14 residues. The CDR3 spells CASSPAGAYNEQFF. The CDR3, as DNA: TGTGCCAGCTCACCAGCGGGGGCTTACAATGAGCAGTTCTTC.

The chain uses TRBV4-1 and TRBJ2-7, with 10 bases that match TRBD2. J lost 0 bases, V lost 5 bases, and 4 bases had no gene match. The V gene's germline CDR1 is MGHRA and CDR2 YSYEKL. This CDR3 is 15 amino acids long. The DNA of the CDR3 is TGCGCCAGCAGCTACGGGACTAGCGACTCCTACGAGCAGTACTTC. Residues: CASSYGTSDSYEQYF.

The genes are TRBV29-1 and TRBJ1-4; 7 positions match TRBD1. Losses at the gene ends were 7 bases for V and 7 bases for J; bases not matched to a gene: 12. The CDR3 spans 14 residues. CDR1 is SQVTM, CDR2 ANQGSEA, per germline. CDR3 DNA sequence: TGCAGCGCCCTCCCAGGGGGTCGCAGTGAAAAACTGTTTTTT. Its protein product is CSALPGGRSEKLFF.

The chain links TRBV27 to TRBJ2-3; 8 nucleotides match TRBD1. In germline, CDR1 is MNHEY, CDR2 SMNVEV (reference sequence). The CDR3 loop spans 15 amino acids. After removal of 0 bases from V and 2 bases from J, the junction contained 1 base not matched to a gene. CDR3 DNA sequence: TGTGCCAGCAGTTTATCGCAGGGGGCCACAGATACGCAGTATTTT. It translates to CASSLSQGATDTQYF.

The chain joins TRBV28 to TRBJ1-2; 7 bases fit TRBD1. Germline CDR1 and CDR2: MDHEN and SYDVKM. The CDR3 runs to 16 residues. The junction had 9 bases not matched to a gene; V was cut back by 1 base and J by 4 bases. The chain's CDR3 is CASSLSTGSGGYGYTF. The CDR3, as DNA: TGTGCCAGCAGTTTATCGACAGGGTCGGGTGGCTATGGCTACACCTTC.

This chain links TRBV30 with TRBJ1-4, with D perhaps matching TRBD1 (6 bases). The germline gives CDR1 GTSNPN, CDR2 SVGIG (reference sequence). V shed 4 bases and J shed 2 bases, with 23 bases lying between them. CDR3 size: 18 residues. The CDR3 region has the DNA TGTGCCTGGACCACACCCGGACAGACAACGCTGACTAATGAAAAACTGTTTTTT. Residues: CAWTTPGQTTLTNEKLFF.

This chain links TRBV9 with TRBJ2-1; TRBD2 might be the D (6 bases). V lost 3 bases and J lost 11, with 12 bases in between. There are 12 residues in the CDR3. The V gene's germline CDR1 is SGDLS and CDR2 YYNGEE. DNA for the CDR3: TGTGCCAGCAGCGCCCAGGGAGGTAAGCAGTTCTTC. Translated, it gives CASSAQGGKQFF.

The chain joins TRBV6-5 to TRBJ1-1, with a weak D call TRBD1 (5 bases). The V gene's germline CDR1 is MNHEY and CDR2 SVGAGI. Between the trimmed V and J ends, which lost 8 bases and 4 bases, there was a span of 14 bases. The CDR3 runs 13 residues. CDR3 residues: CASLRPGGTEAFF. CDR3 nucleotides: TGTGCCAGCCTCCGACCGGGGGGCACTGAAGCTTTCTTT.

This sequence joins TRBV7-8 and TRBJ2-7; 8 nucleotides agree with TRBD2. This CDR3 has 18 amino acids. Germline lookup yields CDR1 SGHVS and CDR2 FQNEAQ. With 2 bases clipped from V and 4 bases from J, the junction kept 16 bases outside the gene matches. CDR3 in amino acids: CASSLWSSGPSKGYEQYF. In nucleotides, the CDR3 is TGTGCCAGCAGCTTATGGTCTAGCGGGCCTTCAAAGGGTTACGAGCAGTACTTC.

The chain couples TRBV11-3 to TRBJ2-3; 7 nucleotides match TRBD2. The CDR3 extends over 15 amino acids. V shed 5 bases, J shed 0 bases, and the junction held 5 bases outside the gene matches. In germline, CDR1 is SGHNT, CDR2 YENEEA. The CDR3 region is CASSMSGTSTDTQYF. CDR3 coding DNA: TGTGCCAGCAGCATGAGCGGGACTAGCACAGATACGCAGTATTTT.

The chain carries TRBV10-3 and TRBJ1-6; 8 bases line up with TRBD1. The CDR3 loop spans 18 amino acids. The germline V gene has CDR1 ENHRY and CDR2 SYGVKD. Trimming cost V 0 bases and J 3 bases; bases outside gene matches: 7. The CDR3 DNA is TGTGCCATCAGTGAGTCGGCCGGTGACAGGGGCTATAATTCACCCCTCCACTTT. This encodes CAISESAGDRGYNSPLHF.

In this sample, this clone turned up a few times. The chain has TRBV19 and TRBJ1-1; D is possibly TRBD1 (5 bases). The CDR3 runs to 14 residues. Germline V CDR1 and CDR2: LNHDA, SQIVND (reference sequence). Trimming removed 7 bases at V and 0 bases at J, with 12 bases between. The CDR3 DNA reads TGTGCCAGTAAAGGGGTTCAGATGAACACTGAAGCTTTCTTT. Its translation is CASKGVQMNTEAFF.

The chain uses TRBV6-1 and TRBJ2-7; 9 nucleotides line up with TRBD1. CDR1 is MNHNS and CDR2 is SASEGT in the germline V gene. The V and J ends lost 2 bases and 3 bases, in that order; junction bases with no gene match: 2. The CDR3 runs to 14 residues. The CDR3 loop reads CASSERDRVYEQYF. The CDR3 bases are TGTGCCAGCAGTGAACGGGACAGGGTCTACGAGCAGTACTTC.

V and J are TRBV6-5 and TRBJ1-2; possibly TRBD1 for D (5 bases). The V and J ends lost 0 bases and 8 bases respectively, with 13 bases between them. CDR1 MNHEY and CDR2 SVGAGI come from the germline V gene. This CDR3 has 14 amino acids. The CDR3 DNA is TGTGCCAGCAGTTACTCTGACAGTATGATGGGCTACACCTTC. Translation gives CASSYSDSMMGYTF.

J is TRBJ2-7 and V is TRBV5-4; TRBD1 might be the D (6 bases). Germline V gives CDR1 SGHNT, CDR2 YYREEE (reference sequence). This CDR3 is built from 14 residues. The V end lost 0 bases, the J end lost 5 bases, and 12 bases lay between the germline ends. The CDR3 sequence is CASSLGGQVDEQYF. The CDR3 region has the DNA TGTGCCAGCAGCTTGGGGGGGCAGGTAGACGAGCAGTACTTC. The full variable domain, with the rest looked up from reference TRBV5-4 and TRBJ2-7, is ETGVTQSPTHLIKTRGQQVTLRCSSQSGHNTVSWYQQALGQGPQFIFQYYREEENGRGNFPPRFSGLQFPNYSSELNVNALELDDSALYLCASSLGGQVDEQYFGPGTRLTVT.

This chain's CDR3 is CASSVEGGSSYNEQFF. CDR3 in DNA: TGTGCCAGCAGCGTAGAAGGCGGGAGCTCCTACAATGAGCAGTTCTTC. This chain joins TRBV9 and TRBJ2-1; 7 positions match TRBD2. This CDR3 has 16 amino acids. Germline V gene lookup returns CDR1 SGDLS and CDR2 YYNGEE. V was pared by 0 bases and J by 0 bases, with 3 bases of the junction left unmatched.

A note on this clone: One end of the junction varies from germline; a read error may be responsible. CDR3 bases: TGTGCCAGCAGCAGCAGCACTAGCGGGGGTTGCCTTTTC. Translating gives CASSSSTSGGCLF. The gene calls are TRBV7-2 and TRBJ2-7, with 11 bases identical to TRBD2. Per the germline V gene, CDR1 is SGHTA and CDR2 is FQGNSA. The CDR3 is 13 amino acids. Together with reference TRBV7-2 and TRBJ2-7, the CDR3 gives the full variable domain: GAGVSQSPSNKVTEKGKDVELRCDPISGHTALYWYRQSLGQGLEFLIYFQGNSAPDKSGLPSDRFSAERTGGSVSTLTIQRTQQEDSAVYLCASSSSTSGGCLFGPGTRLTVT.

The V gene is TRBV6-4, the J gene TRBJ2-1; D is uncertain. Trimming cost V 2 bases and J 5 bases, with 7 bases left between them. The CDR3 is 13 residues long. Per the germline V gene, CDR1 is MRHNA and CDR2 is SNTAGT. The CDR3 region has the DNA TGTGCCAGCAGTGACGACACCAACAATGAGCAGTTCTTC. Amino acids: CASSDDTNNEQFF.

The J gene is TRBJ2-1, the V gene TRBV5-6; 10 bases line up with TRBD2. Losses at the gene ends were 3 bases for V and 5 bases for J; bases not matched to a gene: 2. This CDR3 has 14 residues. Per germline, CDR1 SGHDT and CDR2 YYEEEE. This chain's CDR3 is CASSSGLADNEQFF. DNA of the CDR3: TGTGCCAGCAGCTCCGGACTAGCGGACAATGAGCAGTTCTTC.